This TCR beta chain was captured by sequencing in a study of cytomegalovirus exposure and HLA in healthy donors. The CDR3 has 14 amino acids. CDR1 SGDLS and CDR2 YYNGEE come from the germline V gene. V lost 3 bases, J lost 7 bases, and 13 bases lay in between. Study-wide points: The likely explanation for a cluster of highly shared sequence variants was sequencing artifact. Certain indistinguishable V segments, among them TRBV6-2 and TRBV6-3, were excluded.

In regard to this clone: Its specificity is not known.

The PCR used 60 Vbeta and 13 Jbeta primers. TCRdb's table, derived via immunoSEQ multiplex PCR, lists solely in-frame clones and lacks some. The table lists some 96,000 clones, roughly 80% of them singletons. V and J are TRBV9 and TRBJ1-4; tentative D call: TRBD1 (6 bases). The origin of this receptor is a man aged 40-50 years in good health and CMV-seronegative. Material: PBMCs. The CDR3 spells CASSEQGGGEKLFF. DNA for the CDR3: TGTGCCAGCAGCGAACAGGGTGGTGGTGAAAAACTGTTTTTT. Full variable domain (rest looked up from reference TRBV9 and TRBJ1-4): DSGVTQTPKHLITATGQRVTLRCSPRSGDLSVYWYQQSLDQGLQFLIQYYNGEERAKGNILERFSAQQFPDLHSELNLSSLELGDSALYFCASSEQGGGEKLFFGSGTQLSVL.